This T cell receptor beta chain was recorded in a study of blood T cell repertoires in COVID-19. Study-wide context: From T cells, B-cell-depleted T cells, or PBMCs came the material, which was cDNA or gDNA.

V shed 3 bases, J shed 7 bases, and the junction held 9 bases outside the gene matches. Germline-derived CDR1 and CDR2 are SGHRS and YFSETQ. The CDR3 runs to 15 residues. Measured with immunoSEQ multiplex PCR; TCRdb has only the in-frame clones, and not every one. Of more than 150,000 clones in the sample, roughly 90% were seen once. The chain joins TRBV5-1 to TRBJ2-2, with 7 nucleotides matching TRBD1. The sequence came from a man aged 55 to 70 with acute or convalescent COVID-19. The sequenced sample consisted of peripheral blood. The CDR3 reads CASSSLGQSHGELFF. CDR3 nucleotide sequence: TGCGCCAGCAGCTCTTTGGGACAGTCTCACGGGGAGCTGTTTTTT.